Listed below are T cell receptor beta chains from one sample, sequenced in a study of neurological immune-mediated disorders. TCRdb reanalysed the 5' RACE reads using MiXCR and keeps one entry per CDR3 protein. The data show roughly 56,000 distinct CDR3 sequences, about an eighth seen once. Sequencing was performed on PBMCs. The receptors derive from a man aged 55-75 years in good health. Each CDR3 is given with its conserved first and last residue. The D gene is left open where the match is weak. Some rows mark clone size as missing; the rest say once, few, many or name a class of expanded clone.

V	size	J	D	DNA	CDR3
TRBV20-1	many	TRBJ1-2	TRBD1	TGCAGTGCCCCGGGCGGACACGAACGACAGGGATTGGGTTATGGCTACACCTTC	CSAPGGHERQGLGYGYTF
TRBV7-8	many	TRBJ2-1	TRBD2	TGTGCCAGCAGCCTGCGGGTAGCGGGGTTCCAGGAGGAGCAGTTCTTC	CASSLRVAGFQEEQFF
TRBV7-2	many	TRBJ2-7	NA	TGTGCCAGCAGCTTAGTGAACAGACTGGGCGAGCAGTACTTC	CASSLVNRLGEQYF
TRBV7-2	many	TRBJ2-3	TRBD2	TGTGCCAGCAGCTCCTTAGGGGGGAGACTAGCGGGGGGGCTCACAGATACGCAGTATTTT	CASSSLGGRLAGGLTDTQYF
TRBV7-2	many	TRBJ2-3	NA	TGTGCCAGCAGATCGGGGCGAGGCACAGATACGCAGTATTTT	CASRSGRGTDTQYF
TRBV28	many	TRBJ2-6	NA	TGTGCCAGCAGTCCGGTCGGAACACATTTGAGGGGCAACGTCCTGACTTTC	CASSPVGTHLRGNVLTF
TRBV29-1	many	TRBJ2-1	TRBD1	TGCAGCGTTGAAGCCCAGGACAGGCCCAATGAGCAGTTCTTC	CSVEAQDRPNEQFF
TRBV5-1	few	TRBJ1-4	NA	TGCGCCAGCAGCTTGGTACCGACAGGACGAGACGAAAAACTGTTTTTT	CASSLVPTGRDEKLFF
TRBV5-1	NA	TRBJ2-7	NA	TGCGCCAGCAGCTTGGGGCCCACAAGTGGGTACGAGCAGTACTTC	CASSLGPTSGYEQYF
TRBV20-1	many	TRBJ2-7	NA	TGCAGTGCTAGATTCTTTGGGCCGTCTACCTACGAGCAGTACTTC	CSARFFGPSTYEQYF
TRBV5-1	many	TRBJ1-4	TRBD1	TGCGCCAGCAGCTTGGCGTCCAGGGGGGATGAAAAACTGTTTTTT	CASSLASRGDEKLFF
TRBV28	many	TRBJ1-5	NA	TGTGCCAGCAGGAGGGATAGCAATCAGCCCCAGCATTTT	CASRRDSNQPQHF
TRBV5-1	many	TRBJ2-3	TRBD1	TGCGCCAGCAGCCCCTGGGCAGGGGGTGGGACAGATACGCAGTATTTT	CASSPWAGGGTDTQYF
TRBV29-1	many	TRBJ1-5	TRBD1	TGCAGCGCAATGTCTCAGGGGACAGATCAGCCCCAGCATTTT	CSAMSQGTDQPQHF